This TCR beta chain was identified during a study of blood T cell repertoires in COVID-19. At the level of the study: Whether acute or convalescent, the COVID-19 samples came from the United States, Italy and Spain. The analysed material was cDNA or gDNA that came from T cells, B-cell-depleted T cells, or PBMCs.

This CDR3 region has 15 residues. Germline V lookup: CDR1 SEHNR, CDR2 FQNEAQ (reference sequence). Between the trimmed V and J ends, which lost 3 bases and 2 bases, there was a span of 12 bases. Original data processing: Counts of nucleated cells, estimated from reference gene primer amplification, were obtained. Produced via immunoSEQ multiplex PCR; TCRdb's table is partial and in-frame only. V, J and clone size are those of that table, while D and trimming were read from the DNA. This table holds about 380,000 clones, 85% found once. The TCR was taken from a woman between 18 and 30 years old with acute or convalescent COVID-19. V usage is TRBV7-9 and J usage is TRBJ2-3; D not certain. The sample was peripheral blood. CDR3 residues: CASSLNDITTDTQYF. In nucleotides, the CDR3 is TGTGCCAGCAGCTTGAACGACATAACCACAGATACGCAGTATTTT.